This T cell receptor beta chain is drawn from a study of blood T cell repertoires in COVID-19 (dated by TCRdb to 2019 to 2021). Turning to the overall study: Samples from collaborators originated in the United States, Italy and Spain and spanned both the acute and convalescent phases of COVID-19. The sample metadata nearly always contained a de-identified subject ID, COVID-19 status, age in years and sex. Samples came from the ongoing ImmuneRACE study (first 160 participants) plus 1,254 subjects from 6 global collaborators. The material from the prospective study consisted of cDNA or gDNA derived from T cells, B-cell-depleted T cells, or PBMCs. Where available, HLA class I and class II types were taken from metadata supplied by the sample provider and were not determined by assay-based typing. Subjects who had been exposed to COVID-19, were actively infected with it, or had recovered from it provided the deeply sampled blood TCRbeta repertoires that made up the dataset. The repertoires were released in a freely available public database meant as a resource for research on the immune response to SARS-CoV-2.

Whole blood was collected in K2EDTA tubes by collaborating institutions according to the institutions' own protocols. For TCRbeta analysis, collaborator samples were shipped as frozen whole blood, as isolated PBMCs, or as DNA extracted from either sample type. TCRbeta CDR3 regions were amplified from genomic DNA by means of the immunoSEQ Assay, a bias-controlled multiplex PCR. The source study handled its data this way. The number of nucleated cells in each sample was estimated by amplification of reference gene primers within the assay. Sequence reads were collapsed and filtered to measure the absolute abundance of every unique TCRbeta CDR3 rearrangement. Productive Simpson clonality was computed per sample as the square root of Simpson's diversity index over productive rearrangements. The clones in this table, taken by TCRdb from immuneACCESS, are in-frame only. Not every clone is retained; where verified, under half of the shortfall comes from an unresolved V gene, and the cause of the rest is unknown. The V and J calls and clone size were taken over from that table, and D and trimming were inferred from the DNA. The sample includes some 96,000 clones, with 75% to 90% observed a single time. The biggest ten clones account for 1.5% to 2% of the sample.

Broader findings and caveats from the paper: Clinical and demographic metadata were provided uncurated, with the amount varying by source and participant.

This clone showed up just once. Which antigen it targets is not known. Base quality data are lacking; no much larger clone is found one base away. The cysteine opens and the phenylalanine closes a CDR3 of 16 amino acids. Only CDR3 DNA remains: 48 bases, in frame from the first base. Sequences MNHNY (CDR1) and SVGAGI (CDR2) are obtained from the germline V gene (reference sequence). V and J are trimmed by 2 bases and 6 bases, and the gene matches miss 7 bases of the junction. This receptor was taken from a man older than 75 with acute or convalescent COVID-19. The sequenced sample was peripheral blood. The chain is made from TRBV6-6 and TRBJ2-1, with 10 bases in between that match TRBD2. The sequenced DNA is TGTGCCAGCAGTTACGGGGTAGCGGGAGGAACCAATGAGCAGTTCTTC. This translates into CASSYGVAGGTNEQFF.